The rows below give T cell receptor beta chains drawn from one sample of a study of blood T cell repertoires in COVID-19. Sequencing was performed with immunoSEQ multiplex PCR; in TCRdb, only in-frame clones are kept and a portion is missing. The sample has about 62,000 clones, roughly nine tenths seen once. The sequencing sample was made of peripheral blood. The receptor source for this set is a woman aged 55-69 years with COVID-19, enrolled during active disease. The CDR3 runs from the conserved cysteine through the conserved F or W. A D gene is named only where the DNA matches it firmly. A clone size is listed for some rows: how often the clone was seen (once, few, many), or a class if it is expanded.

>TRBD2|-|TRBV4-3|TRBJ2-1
TGCGCCAGCAGCCAAGGACTAGCGGGAGGGTACAATGAGCAGTTCTTC
CASSQGLAGGYNEQFF
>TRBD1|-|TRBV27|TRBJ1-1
TGTGCCAGCAGGGGACAGGGGGCAACTGAAGCTTTCTTT
CASRGQGATEAFF
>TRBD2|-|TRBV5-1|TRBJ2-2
TGCGCCAGCAGCTCCCACGGGACTAGGGTGTCCGGGGAGCTGTTTTTT
CASSSHGTRVSGELFF
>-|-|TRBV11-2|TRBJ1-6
TGTGCCAGCAGCTTATCTCAGGCCCTTAGCTCCTATAATTCACCCCTCCACTTT
CASSLSQALSSYNSPLHF
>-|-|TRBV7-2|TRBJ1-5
TGTGCCAGCAGCCCTGGGGGGAATCAGCCCCAGCATTTT
CASSPGGNQPQHF
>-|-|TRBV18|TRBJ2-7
TGTGCCAGCTCACAAAACAGGGTAATCGGGTACGAGCAGTACTTC
CASSQNRVIGYEQYF
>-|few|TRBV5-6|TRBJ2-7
TGTGCCAGCAGCTTGGTTAGCCGCCCCTACGAGCAGTACTTC
CASSLVSRPYEQYF
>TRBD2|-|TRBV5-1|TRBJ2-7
TGCGCCAGCAGCCCGGGAGGCTACGAGCAGTACTTC
CASSPGGYEQYF
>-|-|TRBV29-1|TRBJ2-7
TGCAGCGTATCCACAGGGATCAACGAGCAGTACTTC
CSVSTGINEQYF
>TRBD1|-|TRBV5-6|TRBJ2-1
TGTGCCAGCAGCTCGACAGGGATCAATGAGCAGTTCTTC
CASSSTGINEQFF
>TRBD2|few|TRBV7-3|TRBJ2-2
TGTGCCAGCAGCCCCACTAGCGGGACGAACACCGGGGAGCTGTTTTTT
CASSPTSGTNTGELFF
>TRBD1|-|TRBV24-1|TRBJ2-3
TGTGCCACCAGTGAATGGACAGGGGTCAACACAGATACGCAGTATTTT
CATSEWTGVNTDTQYF